A selection of T cell receptor beta chains follows, all from one sample in a study of blood T cells in healthy people across ages. TCRdb re-called the 5' RACE reads with MiXCR, one entry per CDR3 protein. Counted here are over 600,000 distinct CDR3 sequences, approximately 40% occurring once; the ten biggest clones make up roughly 30%. The sample consisted of blood. The receptors stem from a man aged 80 or over in good health. CDR3s include the opening cysteine and the closing phenylalanine or tryptophan. Expanded clones get a size class; other rows say once, few or many, or leave the size out.

abundance | v_gene | CDR3aa
. | TRBV29-1 | CSVPWQGSRQETQYF
few | TRBV29-1 | CSGDQSSYNEQFF
. | TRBV12-3/TRBV12-4 | CASSLGALSSYNEQYF
few | TRBV9 | CASSVAGGVLDNEQFF
. | TRBV12-5 | CASGTERETQFF
few | TRBV4-3 | CASSQSLTWNEQFF
few | TRBV7-6 | CASKLGTSGSNEQYF
. | TRBV7-9 | CASSGSGIEQYF
. | TRBV6-2/TRBV6-3 | CASSTVRQGLNTEAFF
once | TRBV11-1 | CASSPYSAYEQYF
few | TRBV6-6 | CASSYGGGKKETQYF
few | TRBV7-9 | CASSAAGGHYEQYF
. | TRBV3-1 | CASSPTRAADTQYF
many | TRBV20-1 | CSARARADTQYF
. | TRBV6-5 | CASSSTSGGGNEQFF
. | TRBV6-4 | CASGAGSGGYTF
. | TRBV30 | CAWEPGQGGTEAFF
. | TRBV7-2 | CASSFRSSGGASTDTQYF
once | TRBV3-1 | CASSPSRTYNEQFF
. | TRBV20-1 | CSAPEAGSSYNEQFF
few | TRBV7-2 | CASSSAGTTSSYEQYF
few | TRBV20-1 | CSVGAASTDTQYF